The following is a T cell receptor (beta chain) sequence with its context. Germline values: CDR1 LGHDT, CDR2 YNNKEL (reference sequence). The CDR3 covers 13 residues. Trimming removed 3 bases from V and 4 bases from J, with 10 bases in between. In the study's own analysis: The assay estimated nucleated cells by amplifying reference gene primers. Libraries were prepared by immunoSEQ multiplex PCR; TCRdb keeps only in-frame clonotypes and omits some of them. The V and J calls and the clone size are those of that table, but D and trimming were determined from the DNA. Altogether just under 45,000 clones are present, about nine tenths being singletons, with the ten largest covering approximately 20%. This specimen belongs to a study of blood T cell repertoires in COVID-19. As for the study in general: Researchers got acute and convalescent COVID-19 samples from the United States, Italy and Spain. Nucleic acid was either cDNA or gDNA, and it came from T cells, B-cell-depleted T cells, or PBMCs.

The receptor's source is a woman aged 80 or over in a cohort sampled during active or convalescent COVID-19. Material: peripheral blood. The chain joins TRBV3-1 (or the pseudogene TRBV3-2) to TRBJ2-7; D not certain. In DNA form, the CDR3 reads TGTGCCAGCAGCCATCCCTTCAGGTACGAGCAGTACTTC. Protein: CASSHPFRYEQYF.